This TCR beta chain was sequenced during a study of blood T cell repertoires in COVID-19. Participant ages covered 18 to 89 years across about two dozen US areas. Here immunoSEQ multiplex PCR was the method, and the copy in TCRdb shows in-frame clones only, minus some. The sample holds about 270,000 clones, over 75% seen once. Losses at the gene ends were 0 bases for V and 9 bases for J; bases not matched to a gene: 3. Germline V gives CDR1 MNHEY, CDR2 SVGAGI. This CDR3 spans 15 amino acids. In its sample, this clone was seen a few times. The clonotype was recovered from a man aged 18-30 years who had recovered from COVID-19. The chain employs TRBV6-5 and TRBJ1-6, with 9 bases matching TRBD1. Sequenced sample: PBMCs or T cells enriched from blood (not recorded which). The CDR3 loop reads CASSYSPDRGSPLHF. CDR3 nucleotides: TGTGCCAGCAGTTACTCTCCGGACAGGGGTTCACCCCTCCACTTT.